Given below is one T cell receptor (beta chain) in context. What it recognizes is unknown. The junction and the germline gene differ at one end; a read error may be behind it. The CDR3 runs 14 residues. Germline V lookup: CDR1 MNHEY, CDR2 SVGAGI. Library preparation (for TCRbeta) was performed with unique molecular identifiers. TCRdb used MiXCR to reprocess the PCR reads, holding one entry per CDR3 protein. The data show around 800,000 distinct CDR3 sequences, 15% to 20% seen once. This sample was taken from a study of T-cell reconstitution after alpha-beta-depleted transplantation in children. The study, taken as a whole, reports: T cells produced anew were the main source of T-cell counts and diversity one year after transplant. Expanded clones from the graft, numbering several hundred, reportedly supplied alpha-beta T cells about two months after transplant. The study traced high day-60 TCRbeta diversity in some patients to surviving recipient T cells and thymic progenitors.

The gene calls are TRBV6-5 and TRBJ2-5; no firm D call. The TCR was taken from a male patient aged 10-17 years who had a stem cell transplant for acute lymphoblastic leukemia, so the T cells may come from the graft donor. The sample was PBMCs, mostly from graft donor cells, taken 360 days after TCRalphabeta/CD19-depleted stem cell transplant. The CDR3 coding sequence is TGTGCCAGCGGTTACGGACGAGACCAAGAGACCCAGTACTTC. It is translated as CASGYGRDQETQYF.